This T cell receptor beta chain was identified during a study of T-cell memory formation after mild COVID-19. Amplification by 5'RACE using constant-segment primers produced TCR alpha and TCR beta cDNA libraries that carried sample barcodes and UMIs. From the 5' RACE reads, TCRdb called clonotypes with MiXCR, one entry per CDR3 protein. This repertoire shows under 50,000 distinct CDR3 sequences, less than 35% found once; its top ten account for roughly two fifths. General observations from the study: Cross-reactive memory apparently joined, as some responding clones appeared in pre-infection memory. Mostly located in CM and EM were contracting CD4+ clones, with contracting CD8+ clones located in EMRA.

In the case of this clonotype: Its antigen is unknown.

This CDR3 is 14 amino acids long. Germline V gene lookup returns CDR1 KGHDR and CDR2 SFDVKD. V lost 7 bases, J lost 7 bases, and 6 bases stayed unmatched. This receptor was taken from a man aged 18 to 30 who had mild COVID-19 (a few samples of this study predate the infection). Cell type and time point are not known. The chain is built from TRBV24-1 and TRBJ2-1; 10 bases line up with TRBD1. The specimen was PBMCs or a T cell subset sorted from them (not recorded which). The CDR3 loop is CATSDPDRGNEQFF. CDR3 in DNA: TGTGCCACCAGCGATCCGGACAGGGGGAATGAGCAGTTCTTC.